This TCR beta chain was captured in a study of T-cell memory formation after mild COVID-19. The V and J ends lost 7 bases and 6 bases respectively, with 15 bases between them. Germline assignment: CDR1 MGHRA and CDR2 YSYEKL. This CDR3 has 14 residues. This clonotype was found a few times. The authors produced TCR alpha and TCR beta cDNA libraries with sample barcodes and UMIs by 5'RACE using constant-segment primers. In TCRdb, the 5' RACE reads were re-called with MiXCR into one record per CDR3 protein. The data hold around 50,000 distinct CDR3 sequences, with 12% observed a single time. This chain connects TRBV4-1 to TRBJ2-2; a weak D match, TRBD2 (5 bases). Sequencing input: PBMCs or a T cell subset sorted from them (not recorded which). The source of this sequence is a young man who had mild COVID-19 (a few samples of this study predate the infection). Cell type and time point are not known. The CDR3 protein is CASKPGITAGELFF. In DNA, the CDR3 is TGCGCCAGCAAACCCGGGATAACTGCCGGGGAGCTGTTTTTT.